The present TCR beta chain was sequenced within a study of cytomegalovirus exposure and HLA in healthy donors. Study-wide background: The approximately 670 first-cohort repertoires and the approximately 110 validation repertoires shared the same platform, a later analysis reported.

Points from the study as a whole: Subsequent analysis showed first-cohort TCR clusters tending to co-occur in around 130 validation repertoires.

Germline-derived CDR1 and CDR2 are MNHEY and SMNVEV (reference sequence). This CDR3 comprises 15 residues. V was clipped by 4 bases and J by 2 bases, with 12 bases between them. Generated by immunoSEQ multiplex PCR, the TCRdb table keeps only in-frame clones and is missing some. The data contain about 220,000 clones, roughly 83% of them seen just once; the ten biggest clones take up about 14%. On this clone itself: Its antigen is currently unknown.

This TCR derives from a woman aged 25 to 39 in good health and CMV-seropositive. The V gene is TRBV27, the J gene TRBJ1-5; D unresolved. The sequencing input was PBMCs. The CDR3 reads CASSWSSSGNQPQHF. The CDR3 region has the DNA TGTGCCAGCAGTTGGTCTAGTAGCGGCAATCAGCCCCAGCATTTT.